Presented here are 20 T cell receptor beta chains from one specimen sequenced in a study of response to subunit inactivated influenza vaccine. TCRdb processed the RT-PCR reads anew with MiXCR; each CDR3 protein has one entry. This sample has some 600,000 distinct CDR3 sequences; around 15% occur once, and the top ten carry 7.5% to 9%. Sequencing was performed on PBMCs from blood, taken 14 days before vaccination. The receptors were gathered from a man aged 50-59 years who received an inactivated influenza vaccine.

This clonotype occurred many times. The chain links TRBV11-2 to TRBJ1-4; a weak D match, TRBD1 (6 bases). Trimming took off 5 bases at V and 3 bases at J, with 16 bases between the two ends. The CDR3 has 16 residues. Germline CDR1 SGHAT, CDR2 FQNNGV. CDR3 region: CASSTLRTASNEKLFF. CDR3 bases: TGTGCCAGCAGCACTCTTAGGACAGCTTCTAATGAAAAACTGTTTTTT.

This clonotype was detected a few times. The chain links TRBV7-9 to TRBJ2-3; no definite D call. Trimming cost V 4 bases and J 4 bases, with 9 bases left between them. This CDR3 has 13 residues. The germline V gene has CDR1 SEHNR and CDR2 FQNEAQ (reference sequence). CDR3 in amino acids: CASSSLRADTQYF. CDR3 in DNA: TGTGCCAGCAGCTCCTTAAGGGCAGATACGCAGTATTTT.

V and J are TRBV7-8 and TRBJ1-1, with a weak D call TRBD1 (5 bases). In germline, CDR1 is SGHVS, CDR2 FQNEAQ. V lost 5 bases and J 4 bases, leaving 14 bases between the germline ends. The CDR3 has 14 residues. CDR3 nucleotides: TGTGCCAGCAGCCAGACACAGGAGGGCACTGAAGCTTTCTTT. Translating gives CASSQTQEGTEAFF.

V gene TRBV5-1 combines with J gene TRBJ2-1; D ambiguous. Trimming removed 4 bases at V and 9 bases at J, with 8 bases between. This CDR3 has 11 residues. CDR1 and CDR2 (germline): SGHRS, YFSETQ. The CDR3 nucleotides are TGCGCCAGCAGCCCCAGTAGTGAGCAGTTCTTC. It yields the protein CASSPSSEQFF.

The V and J genes are TRBV6-5 and TRBJ1-2; TRBD1 aligns across 8 bases. The CDR3 length is 15 residues. The V segment lost 0 bases and the J segment 4 bases; nucleotides outside the gene matches: 4. Germline lookup yields CDR1 MNHEY and CDR2 SVGAGI. CDR3 region: CASSYSGQVIYGYTF. CDR3 DNA sequence: TGTGCCAGCAGTTACTCGGGACAGGTGATCTATGGCTACACCTTC.

This clonotype was detected only a few times. This chain joins TRBV7-9 and TRBJ1-4; the D is unclear. V lost 4 bases and J 5 bases, leaving 14 bases between the germline ends. CDR3 length: 15 residues. Per germline, CDR1 SEHNR and CDR2 FQNEAQ (reference sequence). The CDR3 spells CASSSSIGGNEKLFF. In DNA form, the CDR3 reads TGTGCCAGCAGCTCCTCAATAGGAGGAAATGAAAAACTGTTTTTT.

This clonotype was counted only a few times. This rearrangement joins TRBV7-2 to TRBJ2-7; D gene uncertain. The germline V gene encodes CDR1 SGHTA and CDR2 FQGNSA. CDR3 length: 14 amino acids. The V and J ends lost 1 base and 5 bases respectively, with 12 bases between them. CDR3 residues: CASSLEGRFDEQYF. In DNA form, the CDR3 reads TGTGCCAGCAGCTTAGAGGGCAGGTTTGACGAGCAGTACTTC.

This chain joins TRBV12-3 or TRBV12-4 and TRBJ2-3, with D possibly TRBD2 on 6 matching bases. The V end was cut by 2 bases, the J end by 1 base, with 13 bases between. CDR3 length: 16 residues. CDR3 sequence reads: CASSLFGGSRTDTQYF. CDR3 coding DNA: TGTGCCAGCAGTTTATTTGGGGGGTCTCGCACAGATACGCAGTATTTT.

This clonotype was seen more than once but under ten times. This chain connects TRBV3-1 to TRBJ2-1; 10 nucleotides match TRBD2. The V gene end was trimmed by 0 bases and the J gene end by 8 bases; junction bases not matched to a gene: 7. The CDR3 has 16 amino acids. The germline V gene has CDR1 LGHDT and CDR2 YNNKEL (reference sequence). CDR3 loop: CASSQDPAGGPDEQFF. CDR3 sequence (DNA): TGTGCCAGCAGCCAAGATCCAGCGGGGGGGCCGGATGAGCAGTTCTTC.

This chain joins TRBV7-9 and TRBJ2-1; perhaps TRBD1 as D (6 bases). Germline V gives CDR1 SEHNR, CDR2 FQNEAQ (reference sequence). V was cut by 1 base and J by 6 bases, with 10 bases left in between. This CDR3 region has 14 residues. The chain's CDR3 is CASSLGTARNEQFF. The CDR3 coding sequence is TGTGCCAGCAGCTTAGGGACAGCCCGCAATGAGCAGTTCTTC.

This clonotype was counted at least ten times. The chain couples TRBV5-1 to TRBJ2-1; TRBD2 agrees at 7 bases. Germline CDR1 is SGHRS and CDR2 is YFSETQ. The junction had 4 bases not matched to a gene; V was cut back by 4 bases and J by 0 bases. The CDR3 consists of 15 residues. CDR3 in DNA: TGCGCCAGCAGCCCAATAGCGGGCTCCTACAATGAGCAGTTCTTC. Encoded protein: CASSPIAGSYNEQFF.

This sequence joins TRBV6-2 or TRBV6-3 and TRBJ1-2, with D perhaps matching TRBD1 (6 bases). V was cut by 6 bases and J by 5 bases, with 16 bases left in between. The length of the CDR3 is 14 residues. Germline CDR1 is MNHEY and CDR2 is SVGEGT. CDR3 sequence reads: CASSLQGPIYGYTF. In DNA, the CDR3 is TGTGCCAGCAGCCTACAGGGACCGATTTATGGCTACACCTTC.

This clonotype was counted a few times. The chain carries TRBV5-1 and TRBJ1-5, with 9 nucleotides matching TRBD1. This CDR3 is 15 amino acids long. The V gene's germline CDR1 is SGHRS and CDR2 YFSETQ. Losses at the gene ends were 4 bases for V and 7 bases for J; bases not matched to a gene: 9. CDR3 sequence (DNA): TGCGCCAGCAGCCCCGGGACAGGGATAGGGCAGCCCCAGCATTTT. It translates to CASSPGTGIGQPQHF.

This clonotype occurred many times. V and J are TRBV28 and TRBJ1-1; D gene unclear. V gave up 7 bases and J gave up 13 bases, with 19 bases separating them. Germline CDR1 is MDHEN and CDR2 is SYDVKM. This CDR3 comprises 12 residues. CDR3: CASTNRGYKNFF. Written as DNA, the CDR3 is TGTGCCAGCACCAACCGAGGGTATAAGAATTTCTTT.

This clonotype was seen repeatedly, ten times or more. This chain links TRBV4-3 with TRBJ2-3; a possible D gene is TRBD1 (5 bases). V was pared by 1 base and J by 3 bases, with 14 bases between. Per the germline V gene, CDR1 is LGHNA and CDR2 is YSLEER. The CDR3 consists of 16 residues. The CDR3 is CASSQARGRVTDTQYF. CDR3 coding DNA: TGCGCCAGCAGCCAAGCACGCGGCAGGGTTACAGATACGCAGTATTTT.

This clonotype has a handful of counts. J is TRBJ1-1 and V is TRBV5-6; D is ambiguous. This CDR3 is 15 amino acids long. Germline assignment: CDR1 SGHDT and CDR2 YYEEEE. V dropped 4 bases and J dropped 0 bases, with 13 bases sitting between them. CDR3 bases: TGTGCCAGCAGCCTTATCGGCAGTCTGAACACTGAAGCTTTCTTT. The encoded protein is CASSLIGSLNTEAFF.

This clonotype turned up a few times. The chain is built from TRBV24-1 and TRBJ2-2; D gene uncertain. Germline CDR1 is KGHDR and CDR2 is SFDVKD. V gave up 7 bases and J gave up 4 bases, with 9 bases separating them. CDR3 size: 13 residues. The CDR3 region is CATRAMSTGELFF. In DNA form, the CDR3 reads TGTGCCACCAGGGCAATGAGCACCGGGGAGCTGTTTTTT.

The CDR3, as DNA: TGCAGCGTTGTCAGGGGGGGAGGGTACACTGAAGCTTTCTTT. Its protein is CSVVRGGGYTEAFF. J is TRBJ1-1 and V is TRBV29-1, with TRBD1 matching over 7 bases. This CDR3 spans 14 amino acids. CDR1 and CDR2 from the germline V gene are SQVTM and ANQGSEA. V lost 4 bases and J lost 3; bases outside the gene matches: 8.

This clonotype was observed a few times. The V gene is TRBV28, the J gene TRBJ2-1; 8 nucleotides line up with TRBD1. Germline lookup yields CDR1 MDHEN and CDR2 SYDVKM. This CDR3 is 18 amino acids long. The V segment lost 2 bases and the J segment 4 bases; nucleotides outside the gene matches: 13. The CDR3 here is CASSLLTGGRMGYNEQFF. DNA of the CDR3: TGTGCCAGCAGTTTACTTACAGGGGGTCGAATGGGGTACAATGAGCAGTTCTTC.

The chain has TRBV6-5 and TRBJ2-5, with a weak D call TRBD2 (5 bases). Trimming cost V 0 bases and J 2 bases, with 10 bases left between them. The length of the CDR3 is 15 residues. The germline V gene has CDR1 MNHEY and CDR2 SVGAGI. The CDR3 sequence is CASSYSRLPQETQYF. DNA of the CDR3: TGTGCCAGCAGTTACTCGAGACTACCACAAGAGACCCAGTACTTC.